One sample yielded the 19 T cell receptor beta chains listed below, sequenced in a study of blood T cells in healthy people across ages. Then a second PCR, running roughly 7 to 11 cycles, was carried out with a sample-barcoded 5' primer and a J-beta primer mix. Each CDR3 protein is one row after TCRdb ran MiXCR on the 5' RACE reads. The sample consists of around 1,000,000 distinct CDR3 sequences, less than 45% of them appearing once. Sequencing was carried out using blood. Receptors originate from a man in his late teens or twenties in good health.

This clonotype was counted many times. This chain links TRBV3-1 with TRBJ2-5; D is unclear. From germline, CDR1 is LGHDT and CDR2 YNNKEL (reference sequence). V was pared by 0 bases and J by 4 bases, with 6 bases between. The CDR3 is 13 residues long. Here the CDR3 reads CASSQDLRETQYF. The DNA for the CDR3 is TGTGCCAGCAGCCAAGATCTTAGAGAGACCCAGTACTTC.

This clonotype came up a few times. V usage is TRBV20-1 and J usage is TRBJ1-2; 9 positions match TRBD1. V lost 3 bases to trimming and J lost 1 base; unmatched junction nucleotides: 6. CDR1 is DFQATT, CDR2 SNEGSKA, per germline (reference sequence). The length of the CDR3 is 15 residues. This CDR3 reads CSARGQGNDNYGYTF. The DNA for the CDR3 is TGCAGTGCTAGGGGACAGGGAAACGATAACTATGGCTACACCTTC.

V is TRBV27 and J is TRBJ2-3, with 11 bases that match TRBD2. V trimming: 5 bases; J trimming: 6 bases; junction bases outside the gene matches: 10. CDR1 and CDR2 from the germline V gene are MNHEY and SMNVEV (reference sequence). This CDR3 has 16 amino acids. CDR3 protein: CASSLLLAGGEDTQYF. The CDR3 DNA reads as TGTGCCAGCAGTCTACTCCTAGCGGGGGGTGAGGATACGCAGTATTTT.

About this clonotype itself: A read error may be the cause here, since a much bigger clone is one base away. The chain has TRBV5-1 and TRBJ2-5; 7 nucleotides agree with TRBD1. Losses at the gene ends were 3 bases for V and 11 bases for J; bases not matched to a gene: 16. CDR3 length: 15 residues. Germline CDR1 and CDR2: SGHRS and YFSETQ. CDR3: CASSSPGQNYNEQYF. CDR3 nucleotide sequence: TGCGCCAGCAGCTCGCCGGGACAGAATTACAATGAGCAGTACTTC.

The chain is built from TRBV9 and TRBJ2-1, with unresolved D. The J call may not be correct, given that the DNA end is closer to TRBJ2-7. The CDR3 runs 15 residues. Germline assignment: CDR1 SGDLS and CDR2 YYNGEE. The CDR3: CAISRPDSSYNEQYF. The CDR3 region has the DNA TGTGCCATCTCCCGTCCGGATAGCTCCTACAATGAGCAGTACTTC.

This clonotype has only one observation. The V and J genes are TRBV7-2 and TRBJ1-2; D may be TRBD1 (5 bases). Germline CDR1 and CDR2: SGHTA and FQGNSA. Trimming stripped 1 base from V and 11 bases from J, with 20 bases between. The CDR3 covers 15 residues. Here the CDR3 reads CASSLGQSRVAGYTF. In DNA, the CDR3 is TGTGCCAGCAGCTTAGGACAGTCAAGGGTCGCGGGATACACCTTC. The full variable domain, completed using reference TRBV7-2 and TRBJ1-2, is GAGVSQSPSNKVTEKGKDVELRCDPISGHTALYWYRQSLGQGLEFLIYFQGNSAPDKSGLPSDRFSAERTGGSVSTLTIQRTQQEDSAVYLCASSLGQSRVAGYTFGSGTRLTVV.

The rearrangement uses TRBV19 and TRBJ1-6; unclear D gene. CDR3 length: 13 amino acids. The germline V gene encodes CDR1 LNHDA and CDR2 SQIVND (reference sequence). With 6 bases removed from V and 7 bases from J, the gap between germline ends came to 10 bases. CDR3 DNA sequence: TGTGCCAGTAGGGGTGAAGGGAATTCACCCCTCCACTTT. Encoded protein: CASRGEGNSPLHF.

This clonotype came up many times. The chain carries TRBV29-1 and TRBJ1-2; D is unclear. CDR1 is SQVTM and CDR2 is ANQGSEA in the germline V gene. V dropped 7 bases and J dropped 6 bases, with 18 bases sitting between them. The CDR3 length is 13 residues. The CDR3: CSATVRDTDGYTF. DNA of the CDR3: TGCAGCGCCACCGTTCGCGACACTGATGGCTACACCTTC.

Note on this clonotype: Compared with germline, one end of the junction differs, possibly owing to a read error. CDR3 sequence reads: CASGQDRDSNQPQHF. The CDR3 DNA reads as TGTGCCAGCGGCCAAGACAGGGATAGCAATCAGCCCCAGCATTTT. The chain employs TRBV3-1 and TRBJ1-5, with 7 positions matching TRBD1. Germline V gives CDR1 LGHDT, CDR2 YNNKEL (reference sequence). This CDR3 has 15 residues.

The gene calls are TRBV12-3 or TRBV12-4 and TRBJ2-1; 9 bases align to TRBD2. Germline trimming cut 5 bases from V and 3 bases from J; bases unmatched to any gene: 5. This CDR3 has 15 amino acids. CDR3 bases: TGTGCCAGCAGTCTGATTAGCGGGGGCTACAATGAGCAGTTCTTC. This translates into CASSLISGGYNEQFF.

The chain couples TRBV12-3 or TRBV12-4 to TRBJ2-1, with a tentative D call TRBD1 (5 bases). Trimming took off 1 base at V and 8 bases at J, with 12 bases between the two ends. The CDR3 extends over 14 amino acids. The CDR3 nucleotides read TGTGCCAGCAGTTTAGTTGAAGGCAGGGATGAGCAGTTCTTC. The encoded protein is CASSLVEGRDEQFF.

This clonotype was detected ten times or more. The rearrangement joins TRBV4-1 to TRBJ2-1; D is uncertain. The CDR3 has 14 amino acids. Trimming left V 0 bases short and J 6 bases short, with 9 bases between. Germline V gene data show CDR1 as MGHRA and CDR2 as YSYEKL. The CDR3 region has the DNA TGCGCCAGCAGCCAAGACTACCTGGGCAATGAGCAGTTCTTC. This encodes CASSQDYLGNEQFF.

V usage is TRBV5-5 and J usage is TRBJ2-1, with 7 bases matching TRBD1. This CDR3 has 15 amino acids. Germline CDR1 SGHKS, CDR2 YYEKEE (reference sequence). J lost 1 base, V lost 4 bases, and 5 bases had no gene match. CDR3 nucleotide sequence: TGTGCCAGCAGCCCGGACAGGCGTTCCTACAATGAGCAGTTCTTC. This translates into CASSPDRRSYNEQFF.

CDR3 nucleotides: TGCAGTGCAAGGGCCTTGGGAGGCGAAAAACTGTTTTTT. Translating it yields CSARALGGEKLFF. The chain links TRBV20-1 to TRBJ1-4; D is uncertain. The CDR3 is 13 amino acids. Germline CDR1 and CDR2: DFQATT and SNEGSKA (reference sequence). The germline V and J ends were trimmed by 6 bases and 8 bases, with 16 bases remaining between them.

This clonotype was picked up a small number of times. The rearrangement links TRBV20-1 to TRBJ1-1; D unclear. The CDR3 extends over 13 amino acids. Germline lookup yields CDR1 DFQATT and CDR2 SNEGSKA (reference sequence). V gave up 6 bases and J gave up 1 base, with 12 bases separating them. The CDR3 spells CSADPVENTEAFF. CDR3 nucleotide sequence: TGCAGTGCCGACCCGGTAGAGAACACTGAAGCTTTCTTT.

This chain joins TRBV29-1 and TRBJ1-4, with TRBD1 matching 9 bases. This CDR3 contains 15 residues. The J segment lost 2 bases and the V segment lost 7 bases, leaving 8 bases of the junction unmatched. Germline CDR1 reads SQVTM; CDR2 reads ANQGSEA. Here the CDR3 DNA reads TGCAGCGCAGGGTCGACAGGGGGGACTAATGAAAAACTGTTTTTT. It is translated as CSAGSTGGTNEKLFF.

This clonotype was seen many times. The gene calls are TRBV6-6 and TRBJ2-1; D possibly corresponds to TRBD1 (5 bases). The CDR3 runs 12 residues. V gave up 10 bases and J gave up 6 bases, with 13 bases separating them. The V gene's germline CDR1 is MNHNY and CDR2 SVGAGI (reference sequence). The CDR3 sequence is CATLSRANEQFF. The CDR3 DNA follows: TGTGCCACCCTCTCCAGGGCCAATGAGCAGTTCTTC.

As for this clonotype: A much larger clone differs from this one at a single base, so this may be a read error. This chain links TRBV12-3 or TRBV12-4 with TRBJ2-3; 9 nucleotides agree with TRBD2. The CDR3 length is 15 residues. V shed 3 bases, J shed 4 bases, and the junction held 5 bases outside the gene matches. The CDR3 sequence is CASSFSGGLADTQYF. For the CDR3, the DNA is TGTGCCAGCAGTTTTAGCGGGGGACTCGCAGATACGCAGTATTTT.

J is TRBJ1-5 and V is TRBV5-6; tentative D call: TRBD1 (6 bases). The CDR3 totals 16 residues. Trimming took 4 bases from V and 1 from J, leaving 15 bases between them. The germline CDR1 and CDR2 sequences are SGHDT and YYEEEE. CDR3 loop: CASSRISDSSNQPQHF. CDR3 in DNA: TGTGCCAGCAGCCGGATTTCGGACAGCAGCAATCAGCCCCAGCATTTT.